Listed here is a single T cell receptor beta chain. The antigen remains unidentified. This specimen belongs to a study of shared clonotypes between healthy human individuals. Points from the study as a whole: Exclusively blood specimens were collected; tissue repertoires likely differ.

Some clones are missing from TCRdb's copy, which holds only in-frame ones; the method was immunoSEQ multiplex PCR. The table lists 2.3 million or so clones, approximately 93% of them singletons. CDR1 and CDR2 (germline): SNHLY, FYNNEI. The CDR3 is made up of 14 amino acids. The V and J ends lost 7 bases and 6 bases, in that order; junction bases with no gene match: 8. The sequence was obtained from a man between 18 and 29 years old in good health. Some clones in this sample may be carry-over from other donors' samples. The gene calls are TRBV2 and TRBJ2-7, with 11 bases identical to TRBD1. The sequenced material came from naive CD4+ T cells from PBMCs. Subset specified: CD45RA+ positively selected. The CDR3 bases are TGTGCCAGCACCCGGGGACAGGGGGATGCCGAGCAGTACTTC. This translates into CASTRGQGDAEQYF.